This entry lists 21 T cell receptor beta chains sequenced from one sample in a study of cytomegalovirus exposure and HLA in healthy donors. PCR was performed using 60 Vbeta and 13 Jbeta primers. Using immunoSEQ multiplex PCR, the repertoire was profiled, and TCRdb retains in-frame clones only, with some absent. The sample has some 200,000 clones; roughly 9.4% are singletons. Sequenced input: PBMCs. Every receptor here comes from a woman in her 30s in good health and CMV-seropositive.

CDR3 loop: CASGLGRVSSYNEQFF. The CDR3 coding sequence is TGTGCTAGTGGTTTGGGCAGGGTAAGCTCCTACAATGAGCAGTTCTTC. This chain links TRBV12-5 with TRBJ2-1; possible D gene TRBD1, 5 bases. With 1 base removed from V and 0 bases from J, the gap between germline ends came to 10 bases. The CDR3 sequence is 16 residues long. Germline V CDR1 and CDR2: LGHNT, FRNRAP.

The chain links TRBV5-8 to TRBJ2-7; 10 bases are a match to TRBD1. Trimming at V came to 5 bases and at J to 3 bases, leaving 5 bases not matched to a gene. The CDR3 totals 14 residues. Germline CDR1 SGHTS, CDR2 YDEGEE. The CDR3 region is CASRIWTGGYEQYF. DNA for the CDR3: TGTGCCAGCAGAATCTGGACAGGGGGCTACGAGCAGTACTTC.

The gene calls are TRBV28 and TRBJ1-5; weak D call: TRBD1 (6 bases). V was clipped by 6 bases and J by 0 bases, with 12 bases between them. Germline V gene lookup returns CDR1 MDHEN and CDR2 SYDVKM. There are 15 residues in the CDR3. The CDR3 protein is CASSGQSYSNQPQHF. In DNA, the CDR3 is TGTGCCAGCAGCGGACAGTCTTATAGCAATCAGCCCCAGCATTTT.

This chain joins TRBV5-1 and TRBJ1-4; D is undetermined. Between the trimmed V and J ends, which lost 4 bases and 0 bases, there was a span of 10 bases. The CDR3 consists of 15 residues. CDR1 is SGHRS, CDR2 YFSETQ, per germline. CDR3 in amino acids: CASSLGSTTNEKLFF. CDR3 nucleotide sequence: TGCGCCAGCAGCCTAGGGAGTACAACTAATGAAAAACTGTTTTTT.

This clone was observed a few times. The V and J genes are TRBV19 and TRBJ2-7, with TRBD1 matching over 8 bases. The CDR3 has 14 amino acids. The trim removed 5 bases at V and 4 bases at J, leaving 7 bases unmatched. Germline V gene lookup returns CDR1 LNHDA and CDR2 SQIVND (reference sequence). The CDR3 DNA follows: TGTGCCAGTAGTTCAAGGGACAGGTATTACGAGCAGTACTTC. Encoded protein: CASSSRDRYYEQYF.

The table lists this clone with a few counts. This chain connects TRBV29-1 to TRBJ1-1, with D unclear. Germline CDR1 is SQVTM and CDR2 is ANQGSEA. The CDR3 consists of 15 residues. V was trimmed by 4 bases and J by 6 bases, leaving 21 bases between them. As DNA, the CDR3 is TGCAGCGTTGCCCCATCTTTTCTTTCTCGGTCTGAAGCTTTCTTT. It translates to CSVAPSFLSRSEAFF.

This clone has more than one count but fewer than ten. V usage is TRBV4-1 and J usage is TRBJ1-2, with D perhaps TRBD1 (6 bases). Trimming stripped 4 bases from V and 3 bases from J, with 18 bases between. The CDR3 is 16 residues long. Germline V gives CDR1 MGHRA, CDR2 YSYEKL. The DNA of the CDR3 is TGCGCCAGCAGCCCCTGGACAGCTAGGGTCGACTATGGCTACACCTTC. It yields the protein CASSPWTARVDYGYTF.

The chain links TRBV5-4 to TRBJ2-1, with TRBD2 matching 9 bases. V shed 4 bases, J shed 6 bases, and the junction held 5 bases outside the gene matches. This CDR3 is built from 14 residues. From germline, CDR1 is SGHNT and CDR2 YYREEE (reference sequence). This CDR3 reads CASSNGLASNEQFF. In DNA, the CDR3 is TGTGCCAGCAGCAACGGACTAGCGAGCAATGAGCAGTTCTTC. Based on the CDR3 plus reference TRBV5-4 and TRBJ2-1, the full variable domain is ETGVTQSPTHLIKTRGQQVTLRCSSQSGHNTVSWYQQALGQGPQFIFQYYREEENGRGNFPPRFSGLQFPNYSSELNVNALELDDSALYLCASSNGLASNEQFFGPGTRLTVL.

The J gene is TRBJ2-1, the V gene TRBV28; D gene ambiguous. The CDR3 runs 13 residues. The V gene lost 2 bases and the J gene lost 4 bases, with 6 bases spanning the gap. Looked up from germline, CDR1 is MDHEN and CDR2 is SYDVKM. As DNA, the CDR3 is TGTGCCAGCAGTTTAGACATTTACAATGAGCAGTTCTTC. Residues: CASSLDIYNEQFF.

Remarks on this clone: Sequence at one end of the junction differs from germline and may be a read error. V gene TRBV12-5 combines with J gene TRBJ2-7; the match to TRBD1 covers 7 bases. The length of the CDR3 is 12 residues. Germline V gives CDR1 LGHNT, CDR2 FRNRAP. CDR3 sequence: CASDNLRTGLHF. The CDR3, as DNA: TGTGCTAGTGATAACCTTAGGACAGGCCTGCACTTC.

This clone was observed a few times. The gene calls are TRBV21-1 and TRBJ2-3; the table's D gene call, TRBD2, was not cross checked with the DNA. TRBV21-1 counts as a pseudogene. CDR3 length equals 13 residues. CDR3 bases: TGTGCCAGCAGCAAGGGAGGTTTAGATACGCAGTATTTT. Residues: CASSKGGLDTQYF.

The CDR3 sequence is CASSPAEGSGNTIYF. CDR3 in DNA: TGTGCCAGCTCACCGGCGGAGGGCAGTGGAAACACCATATATTTT. The chain joins TRBV18 to TRBJ1-3; no clear D. Trimming removed 3 bases at V and 3 bases at J, with 12 bases between. In germline, CDR1 is KGHSH, CDR2 LQKENI. This CDR3 spans 15 amino acids. The full variable domain, rest sourced from reference TRBV18 and TRBJ1-3, is NAGVMQNPRHLVRRRGQEARLRCSPMKGHSHVYWYRQLPEEGLKFMVYLQKENIIDESGMPKERFSAEFPKEGPSILRIQQVVRGDSAAYFCASSPAEGSGNTIYFGEGSWLTVV.

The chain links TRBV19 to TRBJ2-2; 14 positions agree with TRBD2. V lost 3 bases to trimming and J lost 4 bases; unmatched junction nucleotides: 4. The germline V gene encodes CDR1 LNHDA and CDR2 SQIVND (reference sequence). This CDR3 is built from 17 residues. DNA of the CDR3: TGTGCCAGTAGTATCTGGACTAGCGGGAGGTCCACCGGGGAGCTGTTTTTT. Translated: CASSIWTSGRSTGELFF.

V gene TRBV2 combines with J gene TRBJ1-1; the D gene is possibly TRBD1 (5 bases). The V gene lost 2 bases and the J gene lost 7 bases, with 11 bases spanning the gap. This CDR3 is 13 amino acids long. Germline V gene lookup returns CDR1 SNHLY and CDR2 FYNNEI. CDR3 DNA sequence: TGTGCCAGCAGTGAAAAGGGGATCGGTGAAGCTTTCTTT. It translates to CASSEKGIGEAFF.

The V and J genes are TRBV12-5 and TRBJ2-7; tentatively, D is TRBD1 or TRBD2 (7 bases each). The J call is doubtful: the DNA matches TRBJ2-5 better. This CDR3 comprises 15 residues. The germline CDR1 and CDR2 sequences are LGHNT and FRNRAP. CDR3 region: CASGPGQAGGETQYF. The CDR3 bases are TGTGCTAGTGGTCCCGGACAGGCCGGGGGGGAGACCCAGTACTTC.

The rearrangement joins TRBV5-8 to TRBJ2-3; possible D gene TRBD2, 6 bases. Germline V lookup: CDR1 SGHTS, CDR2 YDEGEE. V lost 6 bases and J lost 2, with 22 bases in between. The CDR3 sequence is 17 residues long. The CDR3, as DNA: TGTGCCAGCACCCAACTTGGGACTCTTCTGATCACAGATACGCAGTATTTT. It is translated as CASTQLGTLLITDTQYF.

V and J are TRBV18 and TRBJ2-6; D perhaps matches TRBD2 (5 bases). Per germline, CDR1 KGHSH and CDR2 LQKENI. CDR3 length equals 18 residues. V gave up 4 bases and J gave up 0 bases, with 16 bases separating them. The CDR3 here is CASSLSTWRFSGANVLTF. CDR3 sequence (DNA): TGTGCCAGCTCACTCTCGACTTGGAGGTTCTCTGGGGCCAACGTCCTGACTTTC.

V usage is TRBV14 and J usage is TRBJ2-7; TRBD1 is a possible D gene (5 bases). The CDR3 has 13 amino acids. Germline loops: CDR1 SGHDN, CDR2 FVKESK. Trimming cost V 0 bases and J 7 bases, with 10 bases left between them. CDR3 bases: TGTGCCAGCAGCCAAGATACAGGTTATGAGCAGTACTTC. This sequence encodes CASSQDTGYEQYF.

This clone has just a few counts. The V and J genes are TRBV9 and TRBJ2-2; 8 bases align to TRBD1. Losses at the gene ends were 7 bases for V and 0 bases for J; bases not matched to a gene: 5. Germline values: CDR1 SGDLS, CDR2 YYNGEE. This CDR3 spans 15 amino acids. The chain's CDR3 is CASGMTGANTGELFF. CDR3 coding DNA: TGTGCCAGCGGGATGACAGGGGCGAACACCGGGGAGCTGTTTTTT.

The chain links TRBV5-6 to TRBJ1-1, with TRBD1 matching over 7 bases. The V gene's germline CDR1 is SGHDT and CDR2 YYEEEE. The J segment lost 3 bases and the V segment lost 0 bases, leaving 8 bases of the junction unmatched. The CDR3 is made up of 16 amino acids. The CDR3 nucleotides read TGTGCCAGCAGCTTGGGGCGACAGGGCCGCCACACTGAAGCTTTCTTT. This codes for CASSLGRQGRHTEAFF.

The CDR3 loop is CASSGKAGVDEQYF. For the CDR3, the DNA is TGTGCCAGCAGTGGGAAAGCGGGAGTCGACGAGCAGTACTTC. The V gene is TRBV25-1, the J gene TRBJ2-7; 8 bases are a match to TRBD2. V was pared by 4 bases and J by 5 bases, with 7 bases of the junction left unmatched. In germline, CDR1 is MGHDK, CDR2 SYGVNS. The CDR3 length is 14 residues.